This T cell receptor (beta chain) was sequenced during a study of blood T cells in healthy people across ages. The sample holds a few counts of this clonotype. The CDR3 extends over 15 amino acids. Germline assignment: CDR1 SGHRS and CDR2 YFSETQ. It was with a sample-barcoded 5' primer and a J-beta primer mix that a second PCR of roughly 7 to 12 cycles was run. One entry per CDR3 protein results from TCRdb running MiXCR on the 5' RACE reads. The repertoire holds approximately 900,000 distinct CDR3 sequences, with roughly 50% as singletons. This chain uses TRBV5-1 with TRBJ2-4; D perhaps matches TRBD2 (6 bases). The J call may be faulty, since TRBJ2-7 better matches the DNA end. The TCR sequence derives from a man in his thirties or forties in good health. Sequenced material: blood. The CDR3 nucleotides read TGCGCCAGCAGCTTGGAAGGGACTCAGGACTACGAGCAGTACTTC. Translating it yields CASSLEGTQDYEQYF.